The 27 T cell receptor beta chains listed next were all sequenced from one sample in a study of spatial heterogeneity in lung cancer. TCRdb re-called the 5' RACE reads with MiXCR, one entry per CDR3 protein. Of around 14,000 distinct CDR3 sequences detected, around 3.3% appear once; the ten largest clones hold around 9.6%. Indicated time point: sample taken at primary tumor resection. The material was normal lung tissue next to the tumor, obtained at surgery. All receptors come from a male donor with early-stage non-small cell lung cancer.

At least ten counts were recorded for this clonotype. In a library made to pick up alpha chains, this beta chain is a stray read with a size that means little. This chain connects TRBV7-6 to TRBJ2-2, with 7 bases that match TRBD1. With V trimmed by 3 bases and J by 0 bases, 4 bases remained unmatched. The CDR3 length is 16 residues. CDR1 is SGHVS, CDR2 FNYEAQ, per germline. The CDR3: CASSLNRGPNTGELFF. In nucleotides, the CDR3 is TGTGCCAGCAGCTTGAACAGGGGACCGAACACCGGGGAGCTGTTTTTT. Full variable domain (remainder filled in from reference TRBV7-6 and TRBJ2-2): GAGVSQSPRYKVTKRGQDVALRCDPISGHVSLYWYRQALGQGPEFLTYFNYEAQQDKSGLPNDRFSAERPEGSISTLTIQRTEQRDSAMYRCASSLNRGPNTGELFFGEGSRLTVL.

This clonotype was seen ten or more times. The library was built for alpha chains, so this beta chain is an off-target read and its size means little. The CDR3 here is CASSLAVRGSPLHF. The CDR3 nucleotides read TGTGCCAGCAGTTTAGCCGTAAGAGGTTCACCCCTCCACTTT. V is TRBV12-3 or TRBV12-4 and J is TRBJ1-6; no clear D gene. The germline V and J ends were trimmed by 0 bases and 9 bases, with 9 bases remaining between them. This CDR3 comprises 14 residues.

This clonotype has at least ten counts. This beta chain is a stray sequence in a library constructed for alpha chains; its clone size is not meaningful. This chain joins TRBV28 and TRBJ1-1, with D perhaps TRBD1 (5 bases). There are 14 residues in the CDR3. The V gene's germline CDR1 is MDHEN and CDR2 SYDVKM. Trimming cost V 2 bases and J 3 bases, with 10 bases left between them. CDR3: CASSLGRGDTEAFF. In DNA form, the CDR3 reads TGTGCCAGCAGTTTAGGGCGGGGGGACACTGAAGCTTTCTTT. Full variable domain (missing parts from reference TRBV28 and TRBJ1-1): DVKVTQSSRYLVKRTGEKVFLECVQDMDHENMFWYRQDPGLGLRLIYFSYDVKMKEKGDIPEGYSVSREKKERFSLILESASTNQTSMYLCASSLGRGDTEAFFGQGTRLTVV.

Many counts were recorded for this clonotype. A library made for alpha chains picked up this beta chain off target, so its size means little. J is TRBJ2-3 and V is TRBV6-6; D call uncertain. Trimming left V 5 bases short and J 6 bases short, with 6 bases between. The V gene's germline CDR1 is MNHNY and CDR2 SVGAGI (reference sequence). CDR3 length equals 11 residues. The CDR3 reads CASSPSDTQYF. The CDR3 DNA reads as TGTGCCAGCAGTCCCTCGGATACGCAGTATTTT.

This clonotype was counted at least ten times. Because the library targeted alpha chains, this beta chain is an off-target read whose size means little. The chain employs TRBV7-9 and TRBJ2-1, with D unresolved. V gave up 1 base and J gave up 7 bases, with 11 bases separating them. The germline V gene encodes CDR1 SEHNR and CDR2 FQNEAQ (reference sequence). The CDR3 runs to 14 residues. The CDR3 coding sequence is TGTGCCAGCAGCTTAGTACGGGTGTTAAATGAGCAGTTCTTC. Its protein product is CASSLVRVLNEQFF.

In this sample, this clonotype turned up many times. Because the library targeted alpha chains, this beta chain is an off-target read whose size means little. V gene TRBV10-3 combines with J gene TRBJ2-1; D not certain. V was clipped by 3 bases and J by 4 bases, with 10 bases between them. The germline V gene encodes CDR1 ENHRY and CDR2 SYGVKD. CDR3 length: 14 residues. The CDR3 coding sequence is TGTGCCATCAGTGAAATGCTAGAATACAATGAGCAGTTCTTC. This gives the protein CAISEMLEYNEQFF.

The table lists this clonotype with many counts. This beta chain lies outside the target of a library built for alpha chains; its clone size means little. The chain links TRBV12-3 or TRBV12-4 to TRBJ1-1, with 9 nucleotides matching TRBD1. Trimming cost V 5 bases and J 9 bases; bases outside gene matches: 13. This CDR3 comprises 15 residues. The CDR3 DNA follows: TGTGCCAGCAGTCCGTCCTCGGACAGGGGACGGCAAGCTTTCTTT. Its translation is CASSPSSDRGRQAFF.

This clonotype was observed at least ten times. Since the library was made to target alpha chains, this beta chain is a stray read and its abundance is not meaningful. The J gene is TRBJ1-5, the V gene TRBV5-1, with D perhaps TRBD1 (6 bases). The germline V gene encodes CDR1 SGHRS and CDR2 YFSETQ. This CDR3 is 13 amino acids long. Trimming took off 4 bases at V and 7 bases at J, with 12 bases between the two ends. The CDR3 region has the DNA TGCGCCAGCAGCCAGGGGCTTGGGCAGCCCCAGCATTTT. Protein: CASSQGLGQPQHF.

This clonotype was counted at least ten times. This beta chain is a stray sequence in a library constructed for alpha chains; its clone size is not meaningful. The CDR3 here is CASSQEGTWAGAYNEQFF. CDR3 coding DNA: TGTGCCAGCAGCCAAGAAGGTACTTGGGCAGGGGCCTACAATGAGCAGTTCTTC. The rearrangement links TRBV14 to TRBJ2-1, with D possibly being TRBD1 (6 bases). The CDR3 loop spans 18 amino acids. Trimming stripped 0 bases from V and 2 bases from J, with 17 bases between. Germline CDR1 SGHDN, CDR2 FVKESK.

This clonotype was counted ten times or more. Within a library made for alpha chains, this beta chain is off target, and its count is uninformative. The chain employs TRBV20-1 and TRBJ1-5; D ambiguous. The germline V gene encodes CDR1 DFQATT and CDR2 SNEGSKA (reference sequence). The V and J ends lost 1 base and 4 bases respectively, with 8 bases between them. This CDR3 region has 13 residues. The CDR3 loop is CSARAGGNQPQHF. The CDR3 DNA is TGCAGTGCTAGAGCCGGCGGGAATCAGCCCCAGCATTTT.

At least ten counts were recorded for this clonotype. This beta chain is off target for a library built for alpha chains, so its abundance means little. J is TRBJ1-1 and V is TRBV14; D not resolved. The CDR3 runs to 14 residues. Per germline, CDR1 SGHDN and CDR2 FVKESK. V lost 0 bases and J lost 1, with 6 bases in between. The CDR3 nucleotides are TGTGCCAGCAGCCAAGAAGTCCAGAACACTGAAGCTTTCTTT. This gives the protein CASSQEVQNTEAFF.

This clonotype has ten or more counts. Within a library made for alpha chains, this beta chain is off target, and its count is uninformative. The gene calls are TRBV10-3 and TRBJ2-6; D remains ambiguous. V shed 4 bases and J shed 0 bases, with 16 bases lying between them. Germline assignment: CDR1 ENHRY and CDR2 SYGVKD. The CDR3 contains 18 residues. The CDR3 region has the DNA TGTGCCATCAGTGGGGCCCGGATCGTGAGCTCTGGGGCCAACGTCCTGACTTTC. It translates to CAISGARIVSSGANVLTF.

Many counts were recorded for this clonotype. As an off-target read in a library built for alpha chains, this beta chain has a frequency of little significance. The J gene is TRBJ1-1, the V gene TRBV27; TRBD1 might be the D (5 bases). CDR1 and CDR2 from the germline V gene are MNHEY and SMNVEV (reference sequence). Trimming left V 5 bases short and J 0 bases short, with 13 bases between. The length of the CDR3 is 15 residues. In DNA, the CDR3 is TGTGCCAGCAGTCCACAGGAAACAATGAACACTGAAGCTTTCTTT. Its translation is CASSPQETMNTEAFF.

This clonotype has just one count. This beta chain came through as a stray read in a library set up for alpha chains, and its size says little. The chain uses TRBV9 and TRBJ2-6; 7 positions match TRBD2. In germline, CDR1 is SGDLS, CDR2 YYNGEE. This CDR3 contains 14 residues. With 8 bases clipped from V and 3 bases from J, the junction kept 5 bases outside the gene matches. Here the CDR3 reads CASASGIGANVLTF. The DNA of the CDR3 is TGTGCCAGTGCCAGCGGGATTGGGGCCAACGTCCTGACTTTC. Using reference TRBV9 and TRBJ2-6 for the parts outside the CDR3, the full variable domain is DSGVTQTPKHLITATGQRVTLRCSPRSGDLSVYWYQQSLDQGLQFLIQYYNGEERAKGNILERFSAQQFPDLHSELNLSSLELGDSALYFCASASGIGANVLTFGAGSRLTVL.

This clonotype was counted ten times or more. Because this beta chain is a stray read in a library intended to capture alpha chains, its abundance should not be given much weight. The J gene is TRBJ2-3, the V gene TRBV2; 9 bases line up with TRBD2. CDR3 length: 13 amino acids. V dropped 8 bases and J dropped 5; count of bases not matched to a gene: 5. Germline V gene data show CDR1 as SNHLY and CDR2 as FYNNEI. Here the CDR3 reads CASCRGRGDTQYF. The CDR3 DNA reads TGTGCCAGCTGTCGCGGGAGGGGAGATACGCAGTATTTT. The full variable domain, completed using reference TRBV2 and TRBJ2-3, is EPEVTQTPSHQVTQMGQEVILRCVPISNHLYFYWYRQILGQKVEFLVSFYNNEISEKSEIFDDQFSVERPDGSNFTLKIRSTKLEDSAMYFCASCRGRGDTQYFGPGTRLTVL.

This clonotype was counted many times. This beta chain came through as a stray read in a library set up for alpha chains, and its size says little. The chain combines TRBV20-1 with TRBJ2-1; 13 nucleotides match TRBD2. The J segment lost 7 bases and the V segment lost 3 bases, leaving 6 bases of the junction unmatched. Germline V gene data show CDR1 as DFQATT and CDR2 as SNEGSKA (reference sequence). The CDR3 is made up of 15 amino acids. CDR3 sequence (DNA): TGCAGTGCTAGTGATGGACTAGCGGGAGAAAATGAGCAGTTCTTC. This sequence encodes CSASDGLAGENEQFF.

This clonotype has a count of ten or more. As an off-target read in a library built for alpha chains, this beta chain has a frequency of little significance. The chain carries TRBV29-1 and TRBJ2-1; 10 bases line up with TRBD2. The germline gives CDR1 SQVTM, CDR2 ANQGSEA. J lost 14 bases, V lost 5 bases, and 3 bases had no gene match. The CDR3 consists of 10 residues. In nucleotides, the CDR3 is TGCAGCGTTCTAGCGGGAGAGGAGTTCTTC. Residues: CSVLAGEEFF.

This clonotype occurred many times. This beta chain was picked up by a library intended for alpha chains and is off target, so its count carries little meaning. Here the CDR3 DNA reads TGTGCCAGCAGCCAAGAGGGGACACACGAGCAGTACTTC. It yields the protein CASSQEGTHEQYF. The chain recombines TRBV3-1 with TRBJ2-7, with TRBD1 as a possible D gene (6 bases). The CDR3 length is 13 residues. Trimming pared 0 bases from V and 5 bases from J, leaving 8 bases between. Germline V gene data show CDR1 as LGHDT and CDR2 as YNNKEL (reference sequence).

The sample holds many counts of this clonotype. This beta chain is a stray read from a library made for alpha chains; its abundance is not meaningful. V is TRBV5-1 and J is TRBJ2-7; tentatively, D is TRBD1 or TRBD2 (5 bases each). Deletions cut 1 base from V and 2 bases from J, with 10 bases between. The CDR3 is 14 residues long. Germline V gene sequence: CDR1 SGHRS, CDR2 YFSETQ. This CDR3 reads CASSLRGETYEQYF. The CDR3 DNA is TGCGCCAGCAGCTTGAGAGGGGAAACCTACGAGCAGTACTTC.

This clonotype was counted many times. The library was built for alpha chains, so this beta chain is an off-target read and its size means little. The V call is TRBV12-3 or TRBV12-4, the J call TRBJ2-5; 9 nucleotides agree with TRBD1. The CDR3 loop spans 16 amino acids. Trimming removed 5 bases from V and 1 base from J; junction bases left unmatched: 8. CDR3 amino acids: CASSVTGQGFQETQYF. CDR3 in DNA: TGTGCCAGCAGTGTTACGGGACAGGGATTCCAAGAGACCCAGTACTTC.

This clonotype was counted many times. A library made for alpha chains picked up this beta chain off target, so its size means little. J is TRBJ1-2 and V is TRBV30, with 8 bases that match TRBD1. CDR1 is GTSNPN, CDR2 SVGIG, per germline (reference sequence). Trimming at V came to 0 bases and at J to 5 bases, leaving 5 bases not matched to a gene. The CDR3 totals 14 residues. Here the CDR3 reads CAWSVQGGSYGYTF. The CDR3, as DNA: TGTGCCTGGAGTGTACAGGGGGGGTCTTATGGCTACACCTTC.

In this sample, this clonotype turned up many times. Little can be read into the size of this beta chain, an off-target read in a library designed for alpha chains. Here the CDR3 DNA reads TGCAGTGCTAGAGAATTACAGGGGATCACCTACAATGAGCAGTTCTTC. Its protein is CSARELQGITYNEQFF. The chain is built from TRBV20-1 and TRBJ2-1; 7 bases are shared with TRBD1. The germline V gene encodes CDR1 DFQATT and CDR2 SNEGSKA (reference sequence). The CDR3 has 16 residues. The ends lost 0 bases at V and 2 bases at J; junction bases unmatched: 7.

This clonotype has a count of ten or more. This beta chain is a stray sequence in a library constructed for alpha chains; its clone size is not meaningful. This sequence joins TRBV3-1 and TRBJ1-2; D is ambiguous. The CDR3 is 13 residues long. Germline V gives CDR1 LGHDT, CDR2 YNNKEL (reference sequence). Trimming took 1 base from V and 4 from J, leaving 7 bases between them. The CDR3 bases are TGTGCCAGCAGCCAAGGTGGCAGCTATGGCTACACCTTC. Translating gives CASSQGGSYGYTF.

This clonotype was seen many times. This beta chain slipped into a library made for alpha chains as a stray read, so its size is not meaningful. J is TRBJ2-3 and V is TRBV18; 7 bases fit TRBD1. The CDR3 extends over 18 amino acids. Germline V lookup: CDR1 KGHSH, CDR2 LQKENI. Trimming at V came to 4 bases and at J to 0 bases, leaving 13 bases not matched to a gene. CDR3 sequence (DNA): TGTGCCAGCTCACTCGCGGGCCCAGGGGGACGGAGCACAGATACGCAGTATTTT. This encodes CASSLAGPGGRSTDTQYF. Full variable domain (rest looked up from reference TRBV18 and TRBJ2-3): NAGVMQNPRHLVRRRGQEARLRCSPMKGHSHVYWYRQLPEEGLKFMVYLQKENIIDESGMPKERFSAEFPKEGPSILRIQQVVRGDSAAYFCASSLAGPGGRSTDTQYFGPGTRLTVL.

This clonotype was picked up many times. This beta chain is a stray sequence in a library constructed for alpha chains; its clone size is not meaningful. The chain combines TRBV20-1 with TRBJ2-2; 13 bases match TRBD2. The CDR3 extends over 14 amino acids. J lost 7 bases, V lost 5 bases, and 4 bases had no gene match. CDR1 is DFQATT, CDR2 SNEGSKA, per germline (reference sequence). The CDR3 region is CSAGLAGVDGELFF. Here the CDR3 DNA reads TGCAGTGCTGGACTAGCGGGAGTCGACGGGGAGCTGTTTTTT.

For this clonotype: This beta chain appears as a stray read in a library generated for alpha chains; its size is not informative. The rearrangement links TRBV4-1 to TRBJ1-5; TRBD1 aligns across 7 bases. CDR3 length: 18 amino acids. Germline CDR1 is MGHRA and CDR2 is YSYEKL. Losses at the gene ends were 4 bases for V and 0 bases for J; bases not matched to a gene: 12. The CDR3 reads CASSPTTRQGYSNQPQHF. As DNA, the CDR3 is TGCGCCAGCAGCCCTACCACCCGACAGGGCTATAGCAATCAGCCCCAGCATTTT.

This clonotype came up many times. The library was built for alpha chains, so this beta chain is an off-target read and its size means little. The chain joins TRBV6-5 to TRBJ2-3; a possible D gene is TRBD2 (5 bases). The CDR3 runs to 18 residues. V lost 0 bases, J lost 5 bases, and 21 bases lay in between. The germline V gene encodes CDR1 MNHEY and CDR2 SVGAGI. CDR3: CASSYSKLSMEAGDTQYF. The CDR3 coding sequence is TGTGCCAGCAGTTACTCGAAGCTATCTATGGAGGCGGGAGATACGCAGTATTTT.